This T cell receptor beta chain was captured by sequencing in a study of OX40 agonist ivuxolimab in advanced cancers. The method was immunoSEQ multiplex PCR; TCRdb's version includes in-frame clones alone and lacks a portion of them. The repertoire consists of 65,000 to 80,000 clones, with 91% occurring once and the leading ten covering about 14%. V was shortened by 2 bases and J by 0 bases, with 11 bases between the two germline ends. This CDR3 is 16 amino acids long. The germline V gene encodes CDR1 LGHNA and CDR2 YNFKEQ. Sequenced material: CD4+ or CD8+ T cells sorted from blood, taken in a trial of the OX40 agonist ivuxolimab. The J gene is TRBJ1-5, the V gene TRBV4-2; tentatively, D is TRBD1 (6 bases). This TCR came from an adult with an advanced solid tumor such as melanoma, head and neck, liver or kidney cancer. DNA for the CDR3: TGTGCCAGCAGCCAAACTCAGGGGACTAGCAATCAGCCCCAGCATTTT. Amino acid sequence: CASSQTQGTSNQPQHF.